A few counts support the clone carrying this T cell receptor (beta chain). Antigen: not known. These data are taken from a study of molecular identifiers for immune sequencing clone quantification. Findings and limits, study-wide: Clones that had above 20 RNA copies took up over 97% of effector molecules but under 1% in naive cells.

Using its own MiXCR run on the PCR reads, TCRdb lists one record per CDR3 protein. The data contain about 640,000 distinct CDR3 sequences, 20% of them singletons. The V gene's germline CDR1 is DFQATT and CDR2 SNEGSKA (reference sequence). This CDR3 spans 13 amino acids. Trimming removed 2 bases at V and 6 bases at J, with 14 bases between. V and J are TRBV20-1 and TRBJ2-7, with unresolved D. The source is a human donor in good health. Some libraries in this study had Jurkat cell RNA spiked in. Specimen: naive CD8+ T cells from blood, with Jurkat cell RNA spiked in. Subset: FACS-sorted CD8+CD4-CCR7+CD45RA+ naive T cells. CDR3 nucleotides: TGCAGTGCTAGACCGTCGGCCTCTCTCGAGCAGTACTTC. It codes for CSARPSASLEQYF.